This entry lists 17 T cell receptor beta chains sequenced from one sample in a study of blood T cell repertoires in COVID-19 (dated by TCRdb to 2018 to 2020). The protocol used for the library was the immunoSEQ multiplex PCR assay. The table comes from immuneACCESS by way of TCRdb, which keeps in-frame sequences with V and J called. Part of the clones is missing from these tables; in studies checked, under half for an unresolved V gene and the rest for unknown reasons. Here the sample has about 60,000 clones; around 90% occur a single time. The ten largest clones add up to about 2.1% of the sample. Sequenced sample: peripheral blood. Receptors were obtained from a man in his 60s with acute or convalescent COVID-19.

V is TRBV28 and J is TRBJ2-3, with TRBD2 identical over 7 bases. Germline values: CDR1 MDHEN, CDR2 SYDVKM. J lost 4 bases, V lost 0 bases, and 4 bases had no gene match. This CDR3 has 15 residues. The CDR3 region has the DNA TGTGCCAGCAGTTTATGGGGAGGGCCCTCAGATACGCAGTATTTT. Its translation is CASSLWGGPSDTQYF.

This chain uses TRBV5-1 with TRBJ1-5; D ambiguous. The V end lost 4 bases, the J end lost 1 base, and 12 bases lay between the germline ends. This CDR3 spans 15 amino acids. The germline gives CDR1 SGHRS, CDR2 YFSETQ. DNA of the CDR3: TGCGCCAGCAGCCCCGGCACGGGGAGCAATCAGCCCCAGCATTTT. This codes for CASSPGTGSNQPQHF.

The rearrangement uses TRBV10-3 and TRBJ1-4; D possibly corresponds to TRBD1 (5 bases). The germline V gene has CDR1 ENHRY and CDR2 SYGVKD. The CDR3 covers 15 residues. V lost 0 bases to trimming and J lost 7 bases, with 12 bases between them. Written as DNA, the CDR3 is TGTGCCATCAGTGAGTCTGGGGGGGGTGGTGAAAAACTGTTTTTT. It codes for CAISESGGGGEKLFF.

This rearrangement joins TRBV10-3 to TRBJ2-1; TRBD1 is a possible D gene (6 bases). This CDR3 has 15 amino acids. Trimming pared 2 bases from V and 7 bases from J, leaving 15 bases between. Germline V lookup: CDR1 ENHRY, CDR2 SYGVKD. CDR3 nucleotide sequence: TGTGCCATCAGTGAGATCCTACAGGGAACAAATGAGCAGTTCTTC. This gives the protein CAISEILQGTNEQFF.

The chain recombines TRBV7-2 with TRBJ1-1, with a possible D match to TRBD1 (5 bases). The CDR3 spans 14 residues. The V end was cut by 5 bases, the J end by 4 bases, with 14 bases between. Germline V CDR1 and CDR2: SGHTA, FQGNSA. The CDR3 sequence: CASSRWGESTEAFF. As DNA, the CDR3 is TGTGCCAGCAGCCGCTGGGGGGAGTCCACTGAAGCTTTCTTT.

V gene TRBV9 combines with J gene TRBJ2-5; D is uncertain. From germline, CDR1 is SGDLS and CDR2 YYNGEE. The CDR3 contains 13 residues. The germline V and J ends were trimmed by 0 bases and 5 bases, with 8 bases remaining between them. This CDR3 reads CASSVGPSETQYF. The DNA of the CDR3 is TGTGCCAGCAGCGTAGGGCCCTCGGAGACCCAGTACTTC.

The gene calls are TRBV24-1 and TRBJ2-3; 7 nucleotides agree with TRBD1. Germline V gene data show CDR1 as KGHDR and CDR2 as SFDVKD. Trimming at V came to 3 bases and at J to 6 bases, leaving 14 bases not matched to a gene. The CDR3 totals 17 residues. The CDR3 sequence: CATSDLRTGQIADTQYF. The CDR3 region has the DNA TGTGCCACCAGTGATCTACGGACAGGCCAGATAGCGGATACGCAGTATTTT.

The chain carries TRBV7-3 and TRBJ2-1; 15 nucleotides match TRBD2. Germline values: CDR1 SGHTA, CDR2 FQGTGA. The CDR3 spans 16 residues. V trimming: 2 bases; J trimming: 7 bases; junction bases outside the gene matches: 3. CDR3: CASSLAGLAGGNEQFF. The CDR3 DNA follows: TGTGCCAGCAGCTTAGCCGGACTAGCGGGAGGGAATGAGCAGTTCTTC.

The V and J genes are TRBV11-2 and TRBJ1-1; possible D gene TRBD1, 5 bases. The CDR3 contains 13 residues. The V and J ends lost 5 bases and 5 bases respectively, with 12 bases between them. Germline values: CDR1 SGHAT, CDR2 FQNNGV. The CDR3 here is CASSQGGGTEAFF. The CDR3 nucleotides read TGTGCCAGCAGCCAGGGAGGCGGTACTGAAGCTTTCTTT.

The chain has TRBV11-2 and TRBJ1-2; tentatively, D is TRBD1 (6 bases). Trimming removed 5 bases from V and 8 bases from J, with 15 bases in between. The germline V gene has CDR1 SGHAT and CDR2 FQNNGV. The CDR3 covers 13 residues. The CDR3 reads CASSQAGGLGYTF. The CDR3 DNA sequence: TGTGCCAGCAGCCAGGCCGGGGGGCTCGGCTACACCTTC.

The chain carries TRBV9 and TRBJ1-5; the D gene is possibly TRBD1 (6 bases). In germline, CDR1 is SGDLS, CDR2 YYNGEE. The CDR3 loop spans 14 amino acids. V dropped 4 bases and J dropped 0 bases, with 8 bases sitting between them. The CDR3 DNA is TGTGCCAGCAGCCGGACAGATAGCAATCAGCCCCAGCATTTT. Translation: CASSRTDSNQPQHF.

The chain uses TRBV18 and TRBJ1-3, with 8 bases fitting TRBD1. Trimming cost V 5 bases and J 2 bases; bases outside gene matches: 2. CDR1 is KGHSH and CDR2 is LQKENI in the germline V gene. The CDR3 is 14 amino acids. CDR3 region: CASSADRAGNTIYF. CDR3 nucleotides: TGTGCCAGCTCAGCGGACAGGGCTGGAAACACCATATATTTT.

This clone was seen just once. The gene calls are TRBV11-2 and TRBJ2-1; D is perhaps TRBD2 (6 bases). The CDR3 spans 14 residues. Germline V CDR1 and CDR2: SGHAT, FQNNGV. V was shortened by 10 bases and J by 4 bases, with 17 bases between the two germline ends. CDR3 bases: TGTGCCACCAAGGGTCTAGCGCAATACAATGAGCAGTTCTTC. It codes for CATKGLAQYNEQFF.

This sequence joins TRBV5-1 and TRBJ2-5; TRBD2 is a possible D gene (6 bases). This CDR3 comprises 14 residues. The germline V and J ends were trimmed by 3 bases and 2 bases, with 11 bases remaining between them. Germline V gene data show CDR1 as SGHRS and CDR2 as YFSETQ. The CDR3 nucleotides are TGCGCCAGCAGCTCGAGTGGGGGGCAAGAGACCCAGTACTTC. This sequence encodes CASSSSGGQETQYF.

This chain links TRBV11-3 with TRBJ1-2; a weak D match, TRBD1 (5 bases). This CDR3 spans 14 amino acids. Trimming shortened V by 3 bases and J by 4 bases, and 12 bases separated the two germline ends. In germline, CDR1 is SGHNT, CDR2 YENEEA. CDR3 loop: CASSLDPTGYGYTF. The CDR3 DNA sequence: TGTGCCAGCAGCTTGGACCCCACAGGCTATGGCTACACCTTC.

The rearrangement joins TRBV7-9 to TRBJ1-2, with no clear D. This CDR3 has 14 amino acids. Deletions cut 1 base from V and 6 bases from J, with 12 bases between. Germline V gives CDR1 SEHNR, CDR2 FQNEAQ (reference sequence). The CDR3 DNA reads as TGTGCCAGCAGCTTAGTGGAGGAAGGTAATGGCTACACCTTC. Its protein product is CASSLVEEGNGYTF.

CDR3 protein: CASSTGQGGQPQHF. The CDR3 DNA follows: TGTGCCAGCAGCACAGGACAGGGCGGTCAGCCCCAGCATTTT. This chain links TRBV3-1 (or the pseudogene TRBV3-2) with TRBJ1-5; 8 bases agree with TRBD1. The length of the CDR3 is 14 residues. The V gene end was trimmed by 5 bases and the J gene end by 6 bases; junction bases not matched to a gene: 6. The germline V gene has CDR1 LGHDT and CDR2 YNNKEL (reference sequence).